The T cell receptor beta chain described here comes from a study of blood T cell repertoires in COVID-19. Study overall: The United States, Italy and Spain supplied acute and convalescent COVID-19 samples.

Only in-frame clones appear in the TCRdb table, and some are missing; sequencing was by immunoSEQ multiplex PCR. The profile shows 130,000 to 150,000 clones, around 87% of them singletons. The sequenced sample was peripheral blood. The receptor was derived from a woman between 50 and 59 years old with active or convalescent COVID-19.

DNA of the CDR3: TGTGCCAGCAGTCGGGGGAGCGAGCAGTTCTTC. This encodes CASSRGSEQFF. The chain employs TRBV12-3 or TRBV12-4 and TRBJ2-1, with a possible D match to TRBD2 (6 bases). With 5 bases removed from V and 10 bases from J, the gap between germline ends came to 9 bases. The CDR3 contains 11 residues.